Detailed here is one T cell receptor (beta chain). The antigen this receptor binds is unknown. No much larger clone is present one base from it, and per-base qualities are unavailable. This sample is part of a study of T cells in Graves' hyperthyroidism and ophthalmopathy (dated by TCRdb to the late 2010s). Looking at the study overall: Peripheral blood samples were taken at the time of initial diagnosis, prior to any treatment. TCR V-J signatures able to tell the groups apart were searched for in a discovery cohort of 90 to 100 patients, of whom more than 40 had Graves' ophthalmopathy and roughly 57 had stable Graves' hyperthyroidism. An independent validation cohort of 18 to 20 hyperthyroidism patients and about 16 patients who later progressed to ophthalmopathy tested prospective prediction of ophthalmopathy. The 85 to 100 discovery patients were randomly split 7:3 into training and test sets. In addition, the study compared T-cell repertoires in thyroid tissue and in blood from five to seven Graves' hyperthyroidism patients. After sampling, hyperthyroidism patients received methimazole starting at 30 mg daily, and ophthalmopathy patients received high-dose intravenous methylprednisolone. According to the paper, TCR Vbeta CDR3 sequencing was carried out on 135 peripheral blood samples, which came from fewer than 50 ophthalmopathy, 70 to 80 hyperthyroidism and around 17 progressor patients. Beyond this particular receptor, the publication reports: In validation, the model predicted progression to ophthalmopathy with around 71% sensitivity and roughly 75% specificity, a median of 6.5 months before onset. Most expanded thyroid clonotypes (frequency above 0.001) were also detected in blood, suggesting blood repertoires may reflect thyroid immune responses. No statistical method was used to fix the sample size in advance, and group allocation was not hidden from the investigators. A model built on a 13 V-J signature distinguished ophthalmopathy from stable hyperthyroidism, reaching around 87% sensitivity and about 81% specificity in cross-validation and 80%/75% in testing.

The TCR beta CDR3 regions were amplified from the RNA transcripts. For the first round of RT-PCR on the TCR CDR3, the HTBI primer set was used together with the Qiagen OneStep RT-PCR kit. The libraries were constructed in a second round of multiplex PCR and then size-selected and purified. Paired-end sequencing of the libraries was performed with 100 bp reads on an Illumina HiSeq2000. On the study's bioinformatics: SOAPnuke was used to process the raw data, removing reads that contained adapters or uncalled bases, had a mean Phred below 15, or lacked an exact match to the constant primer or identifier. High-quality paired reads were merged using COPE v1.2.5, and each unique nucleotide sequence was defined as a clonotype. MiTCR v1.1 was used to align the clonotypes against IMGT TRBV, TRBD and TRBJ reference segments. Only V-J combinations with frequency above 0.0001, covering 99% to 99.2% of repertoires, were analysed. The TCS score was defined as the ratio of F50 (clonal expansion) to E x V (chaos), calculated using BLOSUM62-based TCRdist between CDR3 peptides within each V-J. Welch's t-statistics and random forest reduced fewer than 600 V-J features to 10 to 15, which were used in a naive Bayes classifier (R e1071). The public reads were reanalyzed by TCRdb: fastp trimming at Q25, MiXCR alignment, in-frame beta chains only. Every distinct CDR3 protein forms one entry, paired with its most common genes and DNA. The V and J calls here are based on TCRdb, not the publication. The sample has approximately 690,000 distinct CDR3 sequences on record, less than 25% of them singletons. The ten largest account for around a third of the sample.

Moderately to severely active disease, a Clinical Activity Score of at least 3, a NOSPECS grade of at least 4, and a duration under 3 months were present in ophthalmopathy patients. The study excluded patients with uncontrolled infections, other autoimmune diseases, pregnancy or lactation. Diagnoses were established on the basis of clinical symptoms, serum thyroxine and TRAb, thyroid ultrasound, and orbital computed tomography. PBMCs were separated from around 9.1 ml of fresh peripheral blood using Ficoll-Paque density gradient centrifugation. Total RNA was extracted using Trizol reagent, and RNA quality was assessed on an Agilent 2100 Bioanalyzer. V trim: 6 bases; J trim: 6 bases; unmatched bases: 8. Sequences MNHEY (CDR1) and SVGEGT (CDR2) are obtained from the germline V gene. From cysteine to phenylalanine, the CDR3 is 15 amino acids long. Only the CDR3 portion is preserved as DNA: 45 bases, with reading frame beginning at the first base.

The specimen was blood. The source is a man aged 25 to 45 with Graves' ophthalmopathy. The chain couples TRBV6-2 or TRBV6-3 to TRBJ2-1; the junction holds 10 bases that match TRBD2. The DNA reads TGTGCCAGCAGGCCAGCGGGAGGGCCAACCAATGAGCAGTTCTTC. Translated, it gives CASRPAGGPTNEQFF.